This T cell receptor (beta chain) was obtained from a study of spatial heterogeneity in lung cancer. Study background: More beta-chain than alpha-chain sequences were consistently detected.

MiXCR was run by TCRdb on the 5' RACE reads, yielding one entry per CDR3 protein. The sample carries several thousand distinct CDR3 sequences, roughly 25% recorded once. Worth noting for this clonotype: Little can be read into the size of this beta chain, an off-target read in a library designed for alpha chains.

This sample's time point: sample taken at primary tumor resection. Whole RNA came from tumor, nontumor lung or frozen PBMC and was sequenced without being sorted. Donation came from over 60 patients with untreated early-stage non-small cell lung cancer. The receptor comes from a female donor with early-stage non-small cell lung cancer. The sequenced sample was PBMCs, obtained at surgery.

CDR3 nucleotides: TGTGCCATCAGTCCCACCGACCAAGAGACCCAGTACTTC. Its protein product is CAISPTDQETQYF. V is TRBV10-3 and J is TRBJ2-5; no reliable D call. CDR3 length equals 13 residues. V shed 5 bases and J shed 0 bases, with 7 bases lying between them. In germline, CDR1 is ENHRY, CDR2 SYGVKD.